Sequencing of this T cell receptor beta chain was carried out in a study of neoadjuvant anti-PD-1 for oral cavity cancer. The germline CDR1 and CDR2 sequences are SEHNR and FQNEAQ (reference sequence). Trimming at V came to 5 bases and at J to 5 bases, leaving 9 bases not matched to a gene. There are 15 residues in the CDR3. Assay used: immunoSEQ multiplex PCR; TCRdb lists only in-frame clones, some missing. The sample includes tens of thousands of clones, around 83% of them seen just once. This chain connects TRBV7-9 to TRBJ2-5, with TRBD1 matching over 9 bases. This TCR came from a person aged 40 to 85 with oral cavity squamous cell carcinoma. The specimen was PBMCs, collected before nivolumab (anti-PD-1) treatment. DNA for the CDR3: TGTGCCAGCAGCCTTCAACAGGGGGCGGGGGAGACCCAGTACTTC. Its translation: CASSLQQGAGETQYF. Variable domain in full (rest from reference TRBV7-9 and TRBJ2-5): DTGVSQNPRHKITKRGQNVTFRCDPISEHNRLYWYRQTLGQGPEFLTYFQNEAQLEKSRLLSDRFSAERPKGSFSTLEIQRTEQGDSAMYLCASSLQQGAGETQYFGPGTRLLVL.